The rows below give T cell receptor beta chains drawn from one sample of a study of T cell responses to AZD1222 COVID-19 vaccine. The data were produced by immunoSEQ multiplex PCR, yet TCRdb's version contains in-frame clones alone and is incomplete. The sample has about 100,000 clones; roughly 85% are singletons. Here the sequenced sample was peripheral blood, taken 28 days after the second AZD1222 dose. The receptors come from an adult who received the AZD1222 COVID-19 vaccine. Each CDR3 is given with its conserved first and last residue. The D gene is left open where the match is weak. Clone size, where shown, is once, few, many, or a class for clones that have expanded.

TRBV4-2	TRBJ1-2	few	-	CASSQDGGTNYGYTF	TGTGCCAGCAGCCAAGATGGCGGCACTAACTATGGCTACACCTTC
TRBV18	TRBJ2-7	-	TRBD1	CASSRPGQGIYEQYF	TGTGCCAGCTCACGACCCGGACAGGGAATCTACGAGCAGTACTTC
TRBV18	TRBJ1-1	-	TRBD1	CASSNGPGTGANTEAFF	TGTGCCAGCTCAAACGGACCCGGGACAGGGGCGAACACTGAAGCTTTCTTT
TRBV7-6	TRBJ2-3	-	TRBD1	CASSPPSGPGQTTDTQYF	TGTGCCAGCAGCCCGCCTTCCGGGCCGGGACAGACCACAGATACGCAGTATTTT
TRBV7-5	TRBJ2-7	-	-	CARSAPKKGDRSTTYEQYF	TGTGCCAGAAGCGCACCCAAGAAGGGGGACAGGAGCACCACCTACGAGCAGTACTTC
TRBV28	TRBJ1-4	few	TRBD1	CASSTTGYATNEKLFF	TGTGCCAGCAGTACGACAGGGTACGCAACTAATGAAAAACTGTTTTTT
TRBV6-5	TRBJ2-7	-	-	CASSSYSYEQYF	TGTGCCAGCAGTTCCTACTCCTACGAGCAGTACTTC
TRBV7-2	TRBJ1-6	once	-	CASSLGEGWNSPLHF	TGTGCCAGCAGCTTAGGGGAAGGATGGAATTCACCCCTCCACTTT
TRBV11-3	TRBJ2-1	once	TRBD2	CASSLAGGLNEQFF	TGTGCCAGCAGCTTAGCGGGGGGGCTCAATGAGCAGTTCTTC
TRBV4-2	TRBJ2-6	-	-	CASSQDLGSGANVLTF	TGTGCCAGCAGCCAAGACCTGGGCTCTGGGGCCAACGTCCTGACTTTC
TRBV11-2	TRBJ1-1	-	TRBD1	CASRLTGGTEAFF	TGTGCCAGCAGATTGACAGGGGGTACTGAAGCTTTCTTT
TRBV5-4	TRBJ1-6	-	-	CASRVSGSSYNSPLHF	TGTGCCAGCAGGGTCTCAGGGAGCTCCTATAATTCACCCCTCCACTTT
TRBV3-1/TRBV3-2	TRBJ2-1	-	-	CASSLLSQGSYNEQFF	TGTGCCAGCAGCCTCCTTAGCCAGGGGTCCTACAATGAGCAGTTCTTC
TRBV27	TRBJ1-4	-	TRBD1	CASSPSGTVNEKLFF	TGTGCCAGCAGCCCCTCCGGGACAGTCAATGAAAAACTGTTTTTT
TRBV6-1	TRBJ2-7	-	-	CASSEWGPLYF	TGTGCCAGCAGTGAATGGGGCCCCCTGTACTTC
TRBV28	TRBJ2-3	-	-	CASSRNDRFGLPSSTDTQYF	TGTGCCAGCAGCCGCAATGACAGGTTTGGACTTCCTTCTAGCACAGATACGCAGTATTTT
TRBV7-3	TRBJ2-6	-	-	CASSVTRRRGANVLTF	TGTGCCAGCAGCGTAACCAGGAGGAGAGGGGCCAACGTCCTGACTTTC
TRBV9	TRBJ2-3	-	TRBD1	CASRGQANTDTQYF	TGTGCCTCCAGAGGACAGGCGAACACAGATACGCAGTATTTT
TRBV7-2	TRBJ1-5	-	TRBD1	CASSSHRQGPFNQPQHF	TGTGCCAGCAGCTCCCATAGACAGGGGCCTTTCAATCAGCCCCAGCATTTT
TRBV21-1	TRBJ1-1	-	-	CASSKREGENTEAFF	TGTGCCAGCAGCAAAAGGGAAGGGGAGAACACTGAAGCTTTCTTT
TRBV5-1	TRBJ1-1	once	-	CASSRRRSSGTEAFF	TGCGCCAGCAGCCGCCGGAGATCGAGTGGAACTGAAGCTTTCTTT
TRBV19	TRBJ1-5	-	TRBD1	CASSRQGPSNQPQHF	TGTGCCAGTAGTCGACAGGGTCCTAGCAATCAGCCCCAGCATTTT
TRBV24-1	TRBJ2-3	-	-	CATSGDILGTDTQYF	TGTGCCACCAGTGGGGACATCTTGGGGACAGATACGCAGTATTTT
TRBV6-1	TRBJ2-3	-	TRBD1	CASSAGTGYRTDTQYF	TGTGCCAGCAGTGCCGGGACAGGCTACCGTACAGATACGCAGTATTTT
TRBV25-1	TRBJ1-1	-	-	CASTPGDTEAFF	TGTGCCAGCACCCCGGGAGACACTGAAGCTTTCTTT
TRBV7-2	TRBJ2-5	-	TRBD2	CASSKGLAGPQETQYF	TGTGCCAGCAGCAAAGGACTAGCGGGGCCACAAGAGACCCAGTACTTC
TRBV27	TRBJ1-2	-	-	CASSPKTDSYGYTF	TGTGCCAGCAGTCCGAAGACAGACTCTTATGGCTACACCTTC
TRBV18	TRBJ2-3	once	TRBD2	CASSPTSGGTDTQYF	TGTGCCAGCTCACCTACTAGCGGGGGCACAGATACGCAGTATTTT
TRBV28	TRBJ2-1	-	-	CASSRGREYNEQFF	TGTGCCAGCAGTAGGGGCAGGGAATACAATGAGCAGTTCTTC
TRBV4-3	TRBJ1-4	-	-	CASSQGVGTNEKLFF	TGCGCCAGCAGCCAAGGGGTGGGCACTAATGAAAAACTGTTTTTT
TRBV6-1	TRBJ1-6	-	-	CASSESGNHNSPLHF	TGTGCCAGCAGTGAATCGGGGAACCATAATTCACCCCTCCACTTT
TRBV5-1	TRBJ2-7	-	TRBD1	CASSPGQGSSYEQYF	TGCGCCAGTTCGCCGGGACAGGGGAGCTCCTACGAGCAGTACTTC
TRBV30	TRBJ2-3	few	-	CAWNMGLSSSTDTQYF	TGTGCCTGGAACATGGGACTTTCATCTAGCACAGATACGCAGTATTTT
TRBV7-9	TRBJ1-1	-	-	CASSARMNTEAFF	TGTGCCAGCAGCGCGAGAATGAACACTGAAGCTTTCTTT
TRBV7-8	TRBJ1-6	-	TRBD1	CASSLALRTGDSPLHF	TGTGCCAGCAGCTTAGCGCTCCGGACAGGGGATTCACCCCTCCACTTT
TRBV6-2/TRBV6-3	TRBJ1-5	-	TRBD1	CASSYGDRLLNQPQHF	TGTGCCAGCAGTTACGGGGACAGGCTGTTAAATCAGCCCCAGCATTTT
TRBV4-1	TRBJ1-6	once	-	CASSQGSSPLHF	TGCGCCAGCAGCCAAGGGAGCTCACCCCTCCACTTT
TRBV28	TRBJ1-4	-	TRBD1	CASSHPDRVKLFF	TGTGCCAGCAGCCACCCCGACAGGGTAAAACTGTTTTTT
TRBV5-1	TRBJ2-3	-	TRBD2	CASSLSGGRPDTQYF	TGCGCCAGCAGCTTGTCGGGGGGGCGTCCAGATACGCAGTATTTT
TRBV27	TRBJ2-7	-	-	CASSFAHEQYF	TGTGCCAGCAGTTTCGCTCACGAGCAGTACTTC
TRBV2	TRBJ1-5	-	TRBD1	CASSGTGGNQPQHF	TGTGCCAGCAGTGGGACAGGGGGCAATCAGCCCCAGCATTTT
TRBV6-4	TRBJ2-3	-	TRBD2	CASNKAGASTDTQYF	TGTGCCAGCAACAAAGCGGGGGCTAGCACAGATACGCAGTATTTT
TRBV18	TRBJ2-7	few	-	CASSPQSYAYEQYF	TGTGCCAGCTCACCACAATCTTATGCCTACGAGCAGTACTTC
TRBV19	TRBJ1-5	-	-	CASSPHGSYQPQHF	TGTGCCAGTAGCCCCCACGGGAGCTACCAGCCCCAGCATTTT
TRBV28	TRBJ2-7	-	-	CASSSNVGRGSYEQYF	TGTGCCAGCAGTTCCAACGTGGGACGGGGCTCCTACGAGCAGTACTTC
TRBV28	TRBJ2-7	-	TRBD1	CASSPAGTGIYEQYF	TGTGCCAGCAGCCCAGCAGGGACAGGTATCTACGAGCAGTACTTC
TRBV18	TRBJ1-6	-	-	CASSPSPGRDSPLHF	TGTGCCAGCTCACCATCGCCAGGGAGGGATTCACCCCTCCACTTT
TRBV19	TRBJ1-1	few	-	CASSPAGGASNTEAFF	TGTGCCAGTAGCCCGGCGGGGGGGGCCTCGAACACTGAAGCTTTCTTT
TRBV12-3/TRBV12-4	TRBJ1-6	-	-	CASSFPGSPLHF	TGTGCCAGCAGTTTTCCCGGTTCACCCCTCCACTTT
TRBV29-1	TRBJ1-4	once	-	CSVPTQQNEKLFF	TGCAGCGTTCCAACGCAGCAGAATGAAAAACTGTTTTTT
TRBV29-1	TRBJ2-5	-	TRBD2	CSVGSGMGETQYF	TGCAGCGTTGGTAGCGGGATGGGGGAGACCCAGTACTTC
TRBV7-9	TRBJ1-1	-	-	CASSLVLGNTEAFF	TGTGCCAGCAGCTTAGTACTAGGGAACACTGAAGCTTTCTTT
TRBV7-9	TRBJ2-5	-	-	CASSPLGAGETQYF	TGTGCCAGCAGCCCCCTGGGGGCTGGAGAGACCCAGTACTTC
TRBV5-4	TRBJ2-3	-	TRBD2	CASSLAGTSLPDTQYF	TGTGCCAGCAGCTTGGCCGGGACTAGTCTTCCAGATACGCAGTATTTT
TRBV7-3	TRBJ1-1	-	-	CASSQGGNSVEAFF	TGTGCCAGCAGTCAAGGAGGCAACTCTGTTGAAGCTTTCTTT